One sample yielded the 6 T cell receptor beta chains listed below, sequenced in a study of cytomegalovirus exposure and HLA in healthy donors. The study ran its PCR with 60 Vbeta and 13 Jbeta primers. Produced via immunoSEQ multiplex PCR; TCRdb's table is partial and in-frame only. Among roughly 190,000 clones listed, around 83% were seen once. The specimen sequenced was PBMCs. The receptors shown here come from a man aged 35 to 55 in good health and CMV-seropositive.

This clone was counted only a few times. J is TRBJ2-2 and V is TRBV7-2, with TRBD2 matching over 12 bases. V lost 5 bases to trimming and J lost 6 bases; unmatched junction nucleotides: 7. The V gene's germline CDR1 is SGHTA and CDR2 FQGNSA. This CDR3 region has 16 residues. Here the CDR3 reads CASSPPRLAGAGELFF. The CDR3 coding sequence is TGTGCCAGCAGCCCCCCCCGACTAGCGGGAGCCGGGGAGCTGTTTTTT.

The CDR3 loop reads CASSLANRDRNTGELFF. DNA of the CDR3: TGTGCCAGCAGCTTGGCAAACCGGGACAGGAACACCGGGGAGCTGTTTTTT. This chain joins TRBV5-4 and TRBJ2-2, with TRBD1 matching 7 bases. CDR3 length: 17 residues. The junction had 6 bases not matched to a gene; V was cut back by 0 bases and J by 1 base. Germline V CDR1 and CDR2: SGHNT, YYREEE (reference sequence).

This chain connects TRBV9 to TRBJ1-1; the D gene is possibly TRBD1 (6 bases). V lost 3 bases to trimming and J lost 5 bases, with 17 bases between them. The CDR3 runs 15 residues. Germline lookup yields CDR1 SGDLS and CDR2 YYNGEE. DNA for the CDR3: TGTGCCAGCAGCGAGACACAGGGTAGTACGACTGAAGCTTTCTTT. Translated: CASSETQGSTTEAFF.

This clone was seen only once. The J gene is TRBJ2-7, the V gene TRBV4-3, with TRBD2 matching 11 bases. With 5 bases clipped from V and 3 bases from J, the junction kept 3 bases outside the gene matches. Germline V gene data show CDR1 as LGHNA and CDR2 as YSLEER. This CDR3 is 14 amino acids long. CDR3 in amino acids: CASSSGLAVYEQYF. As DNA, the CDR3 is TGCGCCAGCAGCTCGGGACTAGCGGTCTACGAGCAGTACTTC.

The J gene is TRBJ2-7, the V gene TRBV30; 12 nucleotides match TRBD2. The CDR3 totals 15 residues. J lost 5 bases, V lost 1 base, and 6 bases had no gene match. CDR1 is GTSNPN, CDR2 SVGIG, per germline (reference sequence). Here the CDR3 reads CAWSGQTSGRNEQYF. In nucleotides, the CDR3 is TGTGCCTGGAGTGGTCAGACTAGCGGGAGAAACGAGCAGTACTTC.

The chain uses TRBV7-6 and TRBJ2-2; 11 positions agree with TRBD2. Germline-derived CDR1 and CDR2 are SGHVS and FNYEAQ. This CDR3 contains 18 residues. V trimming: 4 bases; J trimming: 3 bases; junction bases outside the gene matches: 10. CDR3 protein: CASSSPRLLAGDTGELFF. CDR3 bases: TGTGCCAGCAGCTCCCCCCGGTTACTAGCGGGAGACACCGGGGAGCTGTTTTTT.